Listed below are T cell receptor beta chains from one sample, sequenced in a study of blood T cell repertoires in COVID-19. Only in-frame clones appear in the TCRdb table, and some are missing; sequencing was by immunoSEQ multiplex PCR. The data contain about 90,000 clones, around four fifths of them singletons. Material for sequencing was peripheral blood. The receptors were gathered from a woman over 75 with acute or convalescent COVID-19. The CDR3 runs from the conserved cysteine through the conserved F or W. Expanded clones are given a class, and other clones once, few, many or no size at all.

v_call	j_call	clone_size	cdr3_aa
TRBV6-5	TRBJ1-2	once	CASSLTRGGDGYTF
TRBV7-3	TRBJ2-1	few	CASSLQGSSDEQFF
TRBV7-2	TRBJ2-1	.	CASSLAGRESKQFF
TRBV5-3	TRBJ2-7	few	CARSPDRGKNEQYF
TRBV5-1	TRBJ2-7	.	CASSPPEGMREQYF
TRBV9	TRBJ1-1	.	CASSAVGQGNTEAFF
TRBV18	TRBJ1-2	.	CASSPRRGGYTF
TRBV5-1	TRBJ1-1	.	CASSAPGQNTEAFF
TRBV6-5	TRBJ2-7	few	CASSGILDSYYEQYF
TRBV18	TRBJ2-7	few	CASSPPGGTGRYEQYF
TRBV9	TRBJ1-2	.	CASSGLPGGTMYYGYTF
TRBV11-2	TRBJ1-3	.	CASSFQVFSGNTIYF
TRBV18	TRBJ2-4	.	CASSQLGTSGTFGLQYF
TRBV23-1	TRBJ1-4	once	CASSQKRPEEKLFF
TRBV29-1	TRBJ2-1	.	CSVGGRAYNEQFF
TRBV15	TRBJ1-1	.	CATSRGDRGGTEAFF